These T cell receptor beta chains were read from a single sample in a study of cytomegalovirus exposure and HLA in healthy donors. Only in-frame clones appear in the TCRdb table, and some are missing; sequencing was by immunoSEQ multiplex PCR. The sample contains approximately 150,000 clones, 60% to 85% of which appear only once. Sequencing used PBMCs. The source is a male donor in good health and CMV-seropositive. The CDR3 runs from the conserved cysteine through the conserved F or W. The D gene is left open where the match is weak. Not every row has a clone size; where given, it reads once, few, many or a size class.

D gene,clone size,V gene,J gene,CDR3 DNA,CDR3 protein
NA,NA,TRBV30,TRBJ2-7,TGCGCTCGGGGGGCGGAAGTCGAGCAGTACTTC,CARGAEVEQYF
NA,NA,TRBV4-1,TRBJ1-5,TGCGCCAGCAGCCAAGGGGGCCGGGGCAATCAGCCCCAGCATTTT,CASSQGGRGNQPQHF
NA,NA,TRBV7-9,TRBJ2-7,TGTTCCAGCAGTTATCGGGGCTACGAGCAGTACTTC,CSSSYRGYEQYF
TRBD1,NA,TRBV6-1,TRBJ2-1,TGTGCCAGCAGTACCGGGACAGGGCACAATGAGCAGTTCTTC,CASSTGTGHNEQFF
NA,NA,TRBV14,TRBJ1-1,TGTGCCAGCAGCCAAGAAAGACGCCAGGACACTGAAGCTTTCTTT,CASSQERRQDTEAFF
TRBD2,NA,TRBV7-8,TRBJ2-1,TGTGCCAGCAGCCTGAGCGGGGGGGCCTACAATGAGCAGTTCTTC,CASSLSGGAYNEQFF
TRBD2,NA,TRBV13,TRBJ2-1,TGTGCCAGCAGCCCCCTAGGGCGGGGGGGGTCCTACAATGAGCAGTTCTTC,CASSPLGRGGSYNEQFF
TRBD2,NA,TRBV5-4,TRBJ2-5,TGTGCCAGCAGCGCGCGGGGGAAAGAGACCCAGTACTTC,CASSARGKETQYF
TRBD1,NA,TRBV19,TRBJ1-2,TGTGCCAGTTTCTCGGGACAGGCCCTTAACTATGGCTACACCTTC,CASFSGQALNYGYTF
NA,NA,TRBV29-1,TRBJ1-1,TGCAGCGTGGGTTACATGGGGGCGGACACTGAAGCTTTCTTT,CSVGYMGADTEAFF
TRBD1,NA,TRBV27,TRBJ1-1,TGTGCCAGCAGTCCAGGACAGGGAGCGGCTGAAGCTTTCTTT,CASSPGQGAAEAFF
NA,once,TRBV5-1,TRBJ1-6,TGCGCCAGCAGCGGAGGACCTCCGGCGGATAATTCACCCCTCCACTTT,CASSGGPPADNSPLHF
NA,NA,TRBV30,TRBJ1-5,TGTGCCTGGAGTGCACAACAGGGTAGCAATCAGCCCCAGCATTTT,CAWSAQQGSNQPQHF
NA,NA,TRBV4-2,TRBJ1-5,TGTGCCAGCAGCCAACCGGGTTCGGGCAATCAGCCCCAGCATTTT,CASSQPGSGNQPQHF
TRBD2,NA,TRBV15,TRBJ2-3,TGTGCCACCAGCACGGGACTAGCGGGCCTGGATACGCAGTATTTT,CATSTGLAGLDTQYF
NA,NA,TRBV5-6,TRBJ1-1,TGTGCCAGCAGCTCTCCCCAGGGGAACACTGAAGCTTTCTTT,CASSSPQGNTEAFF
NA,once,TRBV7-9,TRBJ1-2,TGTGCCAGCAGCTTAGGGGTGGAGTATGGCTACACCTTC,CASSLGVEYGYTF
NA,NA,TRBV30,TRBJ1-3,TGTGCCTGGAGTCGGGACAAGAGCTCTGGAAACACCATATATTTT,CAWSRDKSSGNTIYF
NA,NA,TRBV2,TRBJ1-5,TGTGCCAGCAGTCTCAGGGACATCAATCAGCCCCAGCATTTT,CASSLRDINQPQHF
TRBD1,NA,TRBV4-1,TRBJ2-7,TGCGCCAGCAGCCAAGTGGAGACAGGGGACTACGAGCAGTACTTC,CASSQVETGDYEQYF
NA,NA,TRBV7-6,TRBJ2-7,TGTGCCAGCAGCTTTATGGTAACCTCGGACGAGCAGTACTTC,CASSFMVTSDEQYF
NA,NA,TRBV13,TRBJ2-7,TGTGCCAGCAGCATAAGACGGACAGCTAACGCCTACGAGCAGTACTTC,CASSIRRTANAYEQYF
TRBD2,once,TRBV10-2,TRBJ2-3,TGCGCCAGCCGACTAGCGGGGGGTCAAGGAGATACGCAGTATTTT,CASRLAGGQGDTQYF
NA,once,TRBV4-1,TRBJ2-5,TGCGCCAGCAGCCAAGAAGGGACTCCCCAAGAGACCCAGTACTTC,CASSQEGTPQETQYF
TRBD2,NA,TRBV11-3,TRBJ2-1,TGTGCCAGCGGACTAGCGGGGGGCTACAATGAGCAGTTCTTC,CASGLAGGYNEQFF
TRBD2,NA,TRBV27,TRBJ2-1,TGTGCCAGCAGGGGGTACGGGGGGGCGTTCAATGAGCAGTTCTTC,CASRGYGGAFNEQFF
NA,NA,TRBV18,TRBJ1-1,TGTGCCAGCTCATCAGAGACAGTGAACACTGAAGCTTTCTTT,CASSSETVNTEAFF
TRBD1,few,TRBV6-1,TRBJ1-4,TGTGCCAGCTCCAGGGGGCGGAATGAAAAACTGTTTTTT,CASSRGRNEKLFF
NA,NA,TRBV7-9,TRBJ2-7,TGTGCCAGCACCCCCCGGGACACGGCCTACGAGCAGTACTTC,CASTPRDTAYEQYF
NA,NA,TRBV4-2,TRBJ2-1,TGTGCCAGCAGCCAAGAGAGGGAAATTAATGAGCAGTTCTTC,CASSQEREINEQFF
NA,NA,TRBV5-1,TRBJ2-3,TGCGCCAGCAGCTTGGGGGGCGAAGATACGCAGTATTTT,CASSLGGEDTQYF
NA,NA,TRBV7-8,TRBJ1-1,TGTGCCAGCAGCCCCCGACGGACACAAAACACTGAAGCTTTCTTT,CASSPRRTQNTEAFF
NA,NA,TRBV4-1,TRBJ2-7,TGCGCCAGCAGCCAATGGGTTGCGGTGGAAAACGAGCAGTACTTC,CASSQWVAVENEQYF
NA,NA,TRBV4-2,TRBJ1-1,TGTGCCAGCAGCCATTATAGCTGGGGAGTGAATGAAGCTTTCTTT,CASSHYSWGVNEAFF
NA,few,TRBV4-3,TRBJ1-4,TGCGCCAGCAGCCAAGCCTCATGGGACTGGGGTGAAAAACTGTTTTTT,CASSQASWDWGEKLFF
NA,NA,TRBV2,TRBJ2-2,TGTGCCAGCAGTGAAGCAGAAAGGGGTACGAACACCGGGGAGCTGTTTTTT,CASSEAERGTNTGELFF
TRBD1,NA,TRBV6-6,TRBJ2-2,TGTGCCAGCAGTTACCGACAGGGAAAAGGGGAGCTGTTTTTT,CASSYRQGKGELFF
NA,NA,TRBV19,TRBJ1-2,TGTGCCAGTGGAGGGGAGACTGTTGGATATGGCTACACCTTC,CASGGETVGYGYTF
NA,NA,TRBV27,TRBJ2-7,TGTGCCAGCAGTTTATCGGCCCGATTCGAGCAGTACTTC,CASSLSARFEQYF
NA,NA,TRBV6-5,TRBJ2-7,TGTGCCAGCAGTTACTCTCCGTACGAGCAGTACTTC,CASSYSPYEQYF
NA,NA,TRBV9,TRBJ2-1,TGTGCCAGCAGCCCCGCGTCGTACTACAATGAGCAGTTCTTC,CASSPASYYNEQFF
TRBD1,few,TRBV5-6,TRBJ1-1,TGTGCCAGCAGCCTGACAGGGGTGAACACTGAAGCTTTCTTT,CASSLTGVNTEAFF
NA,NA,TRBV14,TRBJ1-2,TGTGCCAGCAGCCAAGGCATGCGGGACTATGGCTACACCTTC,CASSQGMRDYGYTF
NA,NA,TRBV5-8,TRBJ2-5,TGTGCCAGCAGCCTACTCTTCTGGGCACAGCTCGAGTACTTC,CASSLLFWAQLEYF
NA,NA,TRBV2,TRBJ2-1,TGTGCCAGCAGCGCGAGGACAGTGGGGAATGAGCAGTTCTTC,CASSARTVGNEQFF
NA,NA,TRBV4-1,TRBJ2-6,TGCGCCAGCAGCCAAGAGGTTAGCCTCTCTGGGGCCAACGTCCTGACTTTC,CASSQEVSLSGANVLTF
TRBD1,NA,TRBV13,TRBJ2-5,TGTGCCAGCAGCTTGACAGGGGGAGAGACCCAGTACTTC,CASSLTGGETQYF
TRBD1,once,TRBV27,TRBJ2-5,TGTGCCAGCAGTTTATCGGGGACAGGGGGCCACCAAGAGACCCAGTACTTC,CASSLSGTGGHQETQYF
NA,NA,TRBV30,TRBJ1-1,TGTGCCTGGAGAGACAGTCTGAACACTGAAGCTTTCTTT,CAWRDSLNTEAFF
TRBD1,few,TRBV6-5,TRBJ2-7,TGTGCCAGCAGTAAGGGGACAGCTCGCTCCTACGAGCAGTACTTC,CASSKGTARSYEQYF
NA,NA,TRBV7-2,TRBJ1-6,TGTGCCAGCAGCTTAGCGGGCGGGAATTCACCCCTCCACTTT,CASSLAGGNSPLHF
TRBD1,NA,TRBV4-2,TRBJ1-2,TGTGCCAGCAGCCAAGTGACAGGGGGCTCTGGCTACACCTTC,CASSQVTGGSGYTF
NA,NA,TRBV11-2,TRBJ1-1,TGTGCCAGCAGCCTTGGGGGGGGGCTTGCTGAAGCTTTCTTT,CASSLGGGLAEAFF
NA,once,TRBV10-1,TRBJ1-5,TGCGCCAGCAGCCAGGGATCCGAGCCCCAGCATTTT,CASSQGSEPQHF
TRBD1,NA,TRBV7-8,TRBJ2-7,TGTGCCAGCAGCCCGGGACAGAGCTACGAGCAGTACTTC,CASSPGQSYEQYF
NA,NA,TRBV29-1,TRBJ1-2,TGCAGCGTTGGTGGTGGGGAGAGAGGCTATGGCTACACCTTC,CSVGGGERGYGYTF
NA,NA,TRBV4-1,TRBJ2-3,TGCGCCAGCAGCCCTCAATGGGGCGGGGCAGGCTACCCAGGAGATACGCAGTATTTT,CASSPQWGGAGYPGDTQYF